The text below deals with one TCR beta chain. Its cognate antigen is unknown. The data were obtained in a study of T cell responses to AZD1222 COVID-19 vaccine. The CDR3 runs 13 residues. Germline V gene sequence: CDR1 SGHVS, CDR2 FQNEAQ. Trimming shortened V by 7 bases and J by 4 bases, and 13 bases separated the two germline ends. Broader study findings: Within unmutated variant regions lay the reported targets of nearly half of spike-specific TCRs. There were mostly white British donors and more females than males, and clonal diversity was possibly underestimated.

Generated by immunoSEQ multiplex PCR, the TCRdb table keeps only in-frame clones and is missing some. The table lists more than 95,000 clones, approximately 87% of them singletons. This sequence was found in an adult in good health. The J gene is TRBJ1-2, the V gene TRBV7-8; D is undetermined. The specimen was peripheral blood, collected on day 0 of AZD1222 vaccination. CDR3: CASTFGPGYGYTF. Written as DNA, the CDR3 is TGTGCCAGCACCTTCGGTCCAGGCTATGGCTACACCTTC.